This entry is about one T cell receptor beta chain. The sample comes from a study of tumor-infiltrating lymphocytes in oesophageal squamous cell carcinoma. Per germline, CDR1 SGHDT and CDR2 YYEEEE. CDR3 length: 14 amino acids. V was shortened by 3 bases and J by 9 bases, with 16 bases between the two germline ends. TCRdb reanalysed the PCR reads using MiXCR and keeps one entry per CDR3 protein. The table records just over 15,000 distinct CDR3 sequences, 50% of them present only once. The sample consisted of esophageal tumor tissue. This receptor was obtained from a male donor with esophageal squamous cell carcinoma. The chain carries TRBV5-6 and TRBJ2-4, with D perhaps given as TRBD1 or TRBD2 (5 bases each). The CDR3 is CASSSRDVRSIQYF. The CDR3, as DNA: TGTGCCAGCAGCTCCCGGGACGTACGTAGCATTCAGTACTTC.